This entry lists 19 T cell receptor beta chains sequenced from one sample in a study of CD8 T cells in ankylosing spondylitis. Via MiXCR, TCRdb re-called the 5' RACE reads, giving one row per CDR3 protein. The sample lists about 130,000 distinct CDR3 sequences; approximately 10% were seen once. Sequencing was performed on blood, either unsorted or a sorted T cell fraction (not recorded which). The receptors were gathered from a male donor with ankylosing spondylitis or in good health (not recorded which).

The J gene is TRBJ2-7, the V gene TRBV28, with 10 positions matching TRBD1. This CDR3 has 14 residues. Losses at the gene ends were 5 bases for V and 2 bases for J; bases not matched to a gene: 3. Per the germline V gene, CDR1 is MDHEN and CDR2 is SYDVKM. CDR3 loop: CASSRQGAPYEQYF. CDR3 nucleotides: TGTGCCAGCAGTAGACAGGGGGCCCCCTACGAGCAGTACTTC.

This clonotype was observed many times. This chain connects TRBV7-6 to TRBJ1-1; D is unclear. This CDR3 contains 15 residues. Deletions cut 4 bases from V and 1 base from J, with 13 bases between. Germline lookup yields CDR1 SGHVS and CDR2 FNYEAQ. CDR3 loop: CASSSASWKNTEAFF. In nucleotides, the CDR3 is TGTGCCAGCAGCTCCGCGTCATGGAAGAACACTGAAGCTTTCTTT.

This clonotype showed up many times. The chain combines TRBV11-2 with TRBJ2-1; perhaps TRBD2 as D (5 bases). V lost 1 base and J 7 bases, leaving 14 bases between the germline ends. Germline V gives CDR1 SGHAT, CDR2 FQNNGV. The CDR3 has 15 residues. The CDR3 DNA reads as TGTGCCAGCAGCTTAGGGGCCGGGATCTGGAATGAGCAGTTCTTC. Its translation is CASSLGAGIWNEQFF.

As concerns this clonotype: A read error may explain this, as a much larger clone is one base away. V usage is TRBV24-1 and J usage is TRBJ2-5; D is unclear. CDR3 length equals 13 residues. Germline CDR1 reads KGHDR; CDR2 reads SFDVKD. The CDR3 loop reads CAASDPEAETQYF. CDR3 nucleotide sequence: TGTGCCGCCAGTGATCCCGAGGCGGAGACCCAGTACTTC.

This clonotype was seen many times. The rearrangement joins TRBV12-3 or TRBV12-4 to TRBJ2-1, with D tentatively TRBD1 or TRBD2 (6 bases each). CDR3 length: 14 residues. CDR3 region: CVVRGASSYNEQFF. Written as DNA, the CDR3 is TGTGTCGTGAGGGGGGCTAGCTCCTACAATGAGCAGTTCTTC.

The chain combines TRBV20-1 with TRBJ1-2; tentatively, D is TRBD1 (6 bases). V was trimmed by 0 bases and J by 8 bases, leaving 22 bases between them. This CDR3 region has 16 residues. The germline gives CDR1 DFQATT, CDR2 SNEGSKA (reference sequence). CDR3 nucleotide sequence: TGCAGTGCTAGAGATACAGTCGCAGGGGCCGGTTGGGGCTACACCTTC. It encodes CSARDTVAGAGWGYTF.

The sample holds many counts of this clonotype. This rearrangement joins TRBV7-2 to TRBJ2-1, with TRBD2 matching over 11 bases. Germline CDR1 is SGHTA and CDR2 is FQGNSA. The junction had 5 bases not matched to a gene; V was cut back by 5 bases and J by 2 bases. This CDR3 spans 16 amino acids. The CDR3 region has the DNA TGTGCCAGCAGCCCGCGGACTAGCGGGCCCTACAATGAGCAGTTCTTC. It yields the protein CASSPRTSGPYNEQFF.

V and J are TRBV18 and TRBJ2-3, with no clear D. The germline CDR1 and CDR2 sequences are KGHSH and LQKENI. Trimming pared 0 bases from V and 3 bases from J, leaving 13 bases between. This CDR3 comprises 16 residues. CDR3 sequence reads: CASSPPGLVRTDTQYF. The CDR3 DNA sequence: TGTGCCAGCTCACCACCCGGGCTAGTTAGGACAGATACGCAGTATTTT.

In its sample, this clonotype was seen many times. The chain combines TRBV29-1 with TRBJ2-7; D uncertain. Trimming removed 5 bases at V and 7 bases at J, with 18 bases between. Germline assignment: CDR1 SQVTM and CDR2 ANQGSEA. The length of the CDR3 is 13 residues. The CDR3 region has the DNA TGCAGCGTTTTCAGACCCCTCTCGAGGGAGCAGTACTTC. Encoded protein: CSVFRPLSREQYF.

A few counts support this clonotype. J is TRBJ2-7 and V is TRBV7-8; 9 bases align to TRBD1. The CDR3 has 15 amino acids. The V and J ends lost 1 base and 4 bases, in that order; junction bases with no gene match: 5. Germline assignment: CDR1 SGHVS and CDR2 FQNEAQ. This CDR3 reads CASSLGGTGRYEQYF. The CDR3 DNA follows: TGTGCCAGCAGCTTAGGAGGGACAGGGAGGTACGAGCAGTACTTC.

This clonotype came up many times. The V and J genes are TRBV20-1 and TRBJ2-5, with D possibly being TRBD1 (5 bases). Germline loops: CDR1 DFQATT, CDR2 SNEGSKA (reference sequence). V lost 5 bases and J 1 base, leaving 14 bases between the germline ends. The length of the CDR3 is 14 residues. Here the CDR3 DNA reads TGCAGTGCTGGCTTCAGGGATCCCCAAGAGACCCAGTACTTC. Amino acid sequence: CSAGFRDPQETQYF.

The table lists this clonotype with many counts. J is TRBJ2-3 and V is TRBV4-3, with D perhaps assigned TRBD1 or TRBD2 (5 bases each). Germline V lookup: CDR1 LGHNA, CDR2 YSLEER. V lost 4 bases to trimming and J lost 0 bases, with 17 bases between them. The CDR3 totals 17 residues. The CDR3 region has the DNA TGCGCCAGCAGCCGGGAAGACCGGGACCCAAGCACAGATACGCAGTATTTT. As protein: CASSREDRDPSTDTQYF.

This clonotype was counted at least ten times. The chain is built from TRBV9 and TRBJ2-1; 11 nucleotides agree with TRBD2. The CDR3 sequence is 15 residues long. V gave up 4 bases and J gave up 5 bases; unmatched junction bases: 5. Germline loops: CDR1 SGDLS, CDR2 YYNGEE. The CDR3 bases are TGTGCCAGCAGCCATAGCGGGAGGGCGAACAATGAGCAGTTCTTC. Its protein product is CASSHSGRANNEQFF.

This clonotype was recorded at least ten times. The rearrangement links TRBV5-1 to TRBJ2-7; TRBD1 matches 8 bases. Germline CDR1 is SGHRS and CDR2 is YFSETQ. The CDR3 spans 14 residues. The V segment lost 4 bases and the J segment 1 base; nucleotides outside the gene matches: 4. In nucleotides, the CDR3 is TGCGCCAGCAGCCGGACAGGGATTTCCTACGAGCAGTACTTC. It translates to CASSRTGISYEQYF.

Many counts were recorded for this clonotype. The chain couples TRBV18 to TRBJ2-1; 9 nucleotides agree with TRBD2. V gave up 4 bases and J gave up 0 bases; unmatched junction bases: 4. The CDR3 consists of 16 residues. Germline CDR1 reads KGHSH; CDR2 reads LQKENI. In DNA form, the CDR3 reads TGTGCCAGCTCACGACTAGCGGAGAGCTCCTACAATGAGCAGTTCTTC. It is translated as CASSRLAESSYNEQFF.

This chain connects TRBV5-5 to TRBJ2-7; a possible D gene is TRBD1 (6 bases). CDR1 and CDR2 from the germline V gene are SGHKS and YYEKEE (reference sequence). The CDR3 is made up of 16 amino acids. The V end lost 2 bases, the J end lost 7 bases, and 22 bases lay between the germline ends. CDR3 sequence reads: CASSLSGDLAYEEQYF. The CDR3 DNA reads as TGTGCCAGCAGCTTATCAGGGGACCTGGCCTACGAAGAGCAGTACTTC.

A word on this clonotype: A much larger clone lies one base from this, so it may be a read error. The chain carries TRBV20-1 and TRBJ2-1, with 9 bases matching TRBD1. This CDR3 contains 16 residues. Germline V CDR1 and CDR2: DFQATT, SNEGSKA (reference sequence). CDR3 bases: TGCAGTGCTAGAGGGGCCGGGACAGGGACGTACACTGAGCAGTTCTTC. It yields the protein CSARGAGTGTYTEQFF.

This clonotype was counted at least ten times. The rearrangement uses TRBV20-1 and TRBJ2-7; 8 nucleotides agree with TRBD1. With 4 bases clipped from V and 7 bases from J, the junction kept 9 bases outside the gene matches. The CDR3 is 13 amino acids. Germline loops: CDR1 DFQATT, CDR2 SNEGSKA (reference sequence). CDR3 nucleotides: TGCAGTGCTAAGTCGACAGGGGCTGGTGAGCAGTACTTC. Translating gives CSAKSTGAGEQYF.

This chain uses TRBV29-1 with TRBJ1-1; maybe TRBD1 (5 bases). Germline V gene lookup returns CDR1 SQVTM and CDR2 ANQGSEA. Deletions cut 6 bases from V and 6 bases from J, with 17 bases between. The CDR3 is made up of 13 amino acids. The CDR3 DNA sequence: TGCAGCGTGGGACTTGCCCCCGGCGCTGAAGCTTTCTTT. It codes for CSVGLAPGAEAFF. The full variable domain, with the rest looked up from reference TRBV29-1 and TRBJ1-1, is SAVISQKPSRDICQRGTSLTIQCQVDSQVTMMFWYRQQPGQSLTLIATANQGSEATYESGFVIDKFPISRPNLTFSTLTVSNMSPEDSSIYLCSVGLAPGAEAFFGQGTRLTVV.